A selection of T cell receptor beta chains follows, all from one sample in a study of cytomegalovirus exposure and HLA in healthy donors. Clones were sequenced by immunoSEQ multiplex PCR, and TCRdb holds only the in-frame ones, with some missing. This sample carries about 72,000 clones, roughly 82% of them seen once, and the ten largest clones take 1.9%. Input material: PBMCs. Receptors were obtained from a man aged 18-30 years in good health and CMV-seronegative. The CDR3 runs from the conserved cysteine through the conserved F or W. Each record gives: D gene, clone size, V gene, J gene, CDR3 protein, CDR3 DNA. D genes are given only for firm matches. For some rows the clone size is stated as once, few or many, or as a class when expanded; others skip it.

>.|.|TRBV28|TRBJ2-6
CASIEAGANVLTF
TGTGCCAGCATCGAGGCTGGGGCCAACGTCCTGACTTTC
>.|.|TRBV20-1|TRBJ2-1
CSASYDEQFF
TGCAGTGCTAGCTACGATGAGCAGTTCTTC
>.|.|TRBV7-9|TRBJ2-6
CASSRGVSVSGANVLTF
TGTGCCAGCAGTCGCGGGGTTTCAGTTTCTGGGGCCAACGTCCTGACTTTC
>TRBD1|.|TRBV5-6|TRBJ2-5
CASSVYQSGQGYQETQYF
TGTGCCAGCAGCGTCTACCAATCGGGACAGGGGTACCAAGAGACCCAGTACTTC
>.|few|TRBV5-1|TRBJ2-7
CASSLKGAYEQYF
TGCGCCAGCAGCTTGAAGGGGGCCTACGAGCAGTACTTC
>.|.|TRBV7-6|TRBJ1-3
CASSNRLGNTIYF
TGTGCCAGCAGTAACAGGCTCGGAAACACCATATATTTT
>TRBD2|.|TRBV28|TRBJ2-7
CASSSMGLVEEQYF
TGTGCCAGCAGTTCTATGGGACTAGTGGAAGAGCAGTACTTC
>.|.|TRBV27|TRBJ1-1
CASKYSNREAFF
TGTGCCAGCAAATATAGTAACAGGGAAGCTTTCTTT
>.|.|TRBV9|TRBJ1-1
CASSARPGAEAFF
TGTGCCAGCAGCGCCCGCCCAGGGGCCGAAGCTTTCTTT
>.|.|TRBV4-3|TRBJ1-1
CASSQLGSTEAFF
TGCGCCAGCAGCCAACTAGGATCCACTGAAGCTTTCTTT
>TRBD1|once|TRBV4-1|TRBJ2-7
CASSFRQGVSYEQYF
TGCGCCAGCAGCTTTAGACAGGGGGTATCCTACGAGCAGTACTTC
>.|.|TRBV2|TRBJ2-4
CASSKLYPQLAKNIQYF
TGTGCCAGCAGCAAGCTGTATCCTCAACTAGCCAAAAACATTCAGTACTTC
>TRBD1|.|TRBV7-9|TRBJ2-4
CASSPGTGYPKNIQYF
TGTGCCAGCAGCCCGGGGACAGGGTATCCCAAAAACATTCAGTACTTC
>TRBD1|once|TRBV5-1|TRBJ2-7
CASRGQASSYEQYF
TGCGCCAGCAGGGGACAGGCGAGCTCCTACGAGCAGTACTTC
>.|.|TRBV27|TRBJ2-3
CASSHRGRILAASTDTQYF
TGTGCCAGCAGTCACAGGGGCCGCATACTAGCAGCTAGCACAGATACGCAGTATTTT
>TRBD1|.|TRBV11-2|TRBJ2-7
CASRIPGQGLGEQYF
TGTGCCAGCAGGATCCCGGGACAGGGGCTGGGCGAGCAGTACTTC
>.|.|TRBV25-1|TRBJ2-4
CASSGGQVQYF
TGTGCCAGCAGTGGAGGGCAGGTTCAGTACTTC
>TRBD2|.|TRBV4-3|TRBJ2-1
CASSQIASGRAPYNEQFF
TGCGCCAGCAGCCAAATCGCTAGCGGGAGGGCCCCCTACAATGAGCAGTTCTTC
>TRBD2|.|TRBV9|TRBJ2-7
CASSPGTSGTYEQYF
TGTGCCAGCAGCCCCGGGACTAGCGGTACCTACGAGCAGTACTTC
>TRBD1|once|TRBV29-1|TRBJ2-2
CSVWTGGYGGELFF
TGCAGCGTATGGACAGGGGGCTATGGCGGGGAGCTGTTTTTT
>TRBD1|.|TRBV7-9|TRBJ1-2
CASSLTGSHGYTF
TGTGCCAGCAGCTTGACAGGGTCCCATGGCTACACCTTC
>TRBD2|.|TRBV29-1|TRBJ2-1
CSDRLAGGTNNEQFF
TGCAGCGATAGACTAGCGGGGGGGACAAACAATGAGCAGTTCTTC
>TRBD1|.|TRBV28|TRBJ1-2
CASRAGGDYGYTF
TGTGCCAGCAGGGCAGGGGGTGACTATGGCTACACCTTC
>TRBD1|.|TRBV7-8|TRBJ1-1
CASSLLTGAGTEAFF
TGTGCCAGCAGCCTTCTCACAGGGGCTGGAACTGAAGCTTTCTTT
>TRBD2|.|TRBV15|TRBJ2-1
CATSPRAGASYNEQFF
TGTGCCACCAGTCCGAGAGCGGGGGCCTCCTACAATGAGCAGTTCTTC
>TRBD1|few|TRBV19|TRBJ1-4
CASSTGTGIANEKLFF
TGTGCCAGTAGTACCGGGACAGGGATAGCTAATGAAAAACTGTTTTTT
>.|few|TRBV6-1|TRBJ2-7
CASSEMQGIYEQYF
TGTGCCAGCAGTGAAATGCAGGGGATATACGAGCAGTACTTC
>TRBD1|once|TRBV28|TRBJ1-4
CASRQGGREKLFF
TGTGCCAGTAGACAGGGGGGCCGAGAAAAACTGTTTTTT
>.|.|TRBV2|TRBJ1-1
CASTQTVNTEAFF
TGTGCCAGCACCCAGACAGTGAACACTGAAGCTTTCTTT
>.|.|TRBV18|TRBJ1-3
CASSPAGSGNTIYF
TGTGCCAGCTCACCGGCAGGGTCTGGAAACACCATATATTTT
>.|.|TRBV5-1|TRBJ1-1
CASSLYAGNTEAFF
TGCGCCAGCAGCTTGTACGCGGGAAACACTGAAGCTTTCTTT
>TRBD2|few|TRBV9|TRBJ2-3
CASSVGLAGGTYTDTQYF
TGTGCCAGCAGCGTAGGGCTAGCGGGGGGGACCTACACAGATACGCAGTATTTT
>.|.|TRBV20-1|TRBJ2-1
CSARSRKEQFF
TGCAGTGCTAGATCCAGGAAAGAGCAGTTCTTC
>.|once|TRBV7-9|TRBJ2-3
CASRPRDVDTQYF
TGTGCCAGCAGACCCAGGGATGTAGATACGCAGTATTTT
>TRBD2|.|TRBV19|TRBJ2-1
CASSIKLSRLAGNIYNEQFF
TGTGCCAGTAGTATTAAATTAAGTCGGCTAGCGGGGAATATATACAATGAGCAGTTCTTC
>.|.|TRBV28|TRBJ1-5
CASSFEGVRQPQHF
TGTGCCAGCAGTTTCGAGGGGGTCCGGCAGCCCCAGCATTTT
>TRBD2|.|TRBV6-1|TRBJ2-2
CASSEAAGDFGELFF
TGTGCCAGCAGTGAAGCTGCGGGAGACTTCGGGGAGCTGTTTTTT
>.|once|TRBV20-1|TRBJ1-4
CSVATNEKLFF
TGCAGTGTCGCAACTAATGAAAAACTGTTTTTT
>TRBD2|.|TRBV7-6|TRBJ2-5
CASTLAGGQETQYF
TGTGCCAGCACCCTAGCGGGAGGGCAAGAGACCCAGTACTTC
>TRBD1|.|TRBV9|TRBJ2-2
CASSVTQGAIGELFF
TGTGCCAGCAGCGTAACGCAGGGGGCGATCGGGGAGCTGTTTTTT
>TRBD1|.|TRBV9|TRBJ1-1
CASSATGGNTEAFF
TGTGCCAGCAGTGCGACAGGGGGAAACACTGAAGCTTTCTTT
>.|.|TRBV29-1|TRBJ2-1
CSVDRQGDEQFF
TGCAGCGTTGACCGTCAGGGCGATGAGCAGTTCTTC
>.|.|TRBV5-1|TRBJ1-3
CASSFGSASSGNTIYF
TGCGCCAGCAGCTTTGGATCAGCGAGCTCTGGAAACACCATATATTTT
>.|few|TRBV6-5|TRBJ1-1
CASSQQGLTEAFF
TGTGCCAGCAGTCAACAGGGTCTCACTGAAGCTTTCTTT
>TRBD2|.|TRBV9|TRBJ2-7
CASSPSGRAYEQYF
TGTGCCAGCAGCCCCAGCGGGAGGGCCTACGAGCAGTACTTC
>TRBD2|.|TRBV29-1|TRBJ2-3
CSGWLSSGIKTDTQYF
TGCAGCGGTTGGTTATCCAGCGGGATTAAGACAGATACGCAGTATTTT